These 14 T cell receptor beta chains share one sample of origin, sequenced in a study of T cells after somatic rescue of genetic block. The repertoire was sequenced with immunoSEQ multiplex PCR; TCRdb's copy has only in-frame clones and lacks some. Of 68,000 or so clones listed, approximately 90% are singletons. Input material: peripheral blood mononuclear cells (PBMCs). The receptors were gathered from a man between 35 and 55 years old.

The chain uses TRBV5-8 and TRBJ2-1, with 7 positions matching TRBD1. Germline lookup yields CDR1 SGHTS and CDR2 YDEGEE. This CDR3 has 14 amino acids. The V segment lost 4 bases and the J segment 0 bases; nucleotides outside the gene matches: 1. CDR3 amino acids: CASSGDSSYNEQFF. The DNA of the CDR3 is TGTGCCAGCAGCGGGGACAGCTCCTACAATGAGCAGTTCTTC. The variable domain in full, with the rest retrieved from reference TRBV5-8 and TRBJ2-1, is EAGVTQSPTHLIKTRGQQATLRCSPISGHTSVYWYQQALGLGLQFLLWYDEGEERNRGNFPPRFSGRQFPNYSSELNVNALELEDSALYLCASSGDSSYNEQFFGPGTRLTVL.

The chain is built from TRBV6-1 and TRBJ1-2, with no clear D. The V gene's germline CDR1 is MNHNS and CDR2 SASEGT. CDR3 length: 12 residues. V shed 1 base and J shed 12 bases, with 12 bases lying between them. In nucleotides, the CDR3 is TGTGCCAGCAGTGAAGTCAAGTCGGGCCACACCTTC. It translates to CASSEVKSGHTF.

The V call is TRBV7-9, the J call TRBJ1-1; D possibly corresponds to TRBD1 (6 bases). Trimming took off 4 bases at V and 1 base at J, with 13 bases between the two ends. The CDR3 length is 15 residues. From germline, CDR1 is SEHNR and CDR2 FQNEAQ (reference sequence). In nucleotides, the CDR3 is TGTGCCAGCAGCTATATAAAGGGACAGAACACTGAAGCTTTCTTT. It encodes CASSYIKGQNTEAFF. The variable domain in full, completed from reference TRBV7-9 and TRBJ1-1, reads DTGVSQNPRHKITKRGQNVTFRCDPISEHNRLYWYRQTLGQGPEFLTYFQNEAQLEKSRLLSDRFSAERPKGSFSTLEIQRTEQGDSAMYLCASSYIKGQNTEAFFGQGTRLTVV.

V and J are TRBV7-2 and TRBJ2-3; D is ambiguous. V was shortened by 2 bases and J by 6 bases, with 9 bases between the two germline ends. The CDR3 covers 13 residues. Germline loops: CDR1 SGHTA, CDR2 FQGNSA. Written as DNA, the CDR3 is TGTGCCAGCAGCTTAAGCAGTGGCGATACGCAGTATTTT. Translating it yields CASSLSSGDTQYF.

The chain has TRBV10-1 and TRBJ2-7, with D unresolved. Trimming left V 3 bases short and J 8 bases short, with 17 bases between. The CDR3 contains 14 residues. Germline CDR1 WNHNN, CDR2 SYGVQD (reference sequence). In DNA form, the CDR3 reads TGCGCCAGCAGTGAAGGCAGTTCTACGAGCAAGCAGTACTTC. Translated, it gives CASSEGSSTSKQYF.

The gene calls are TRBV5-1 and TRBJ2-1, with 11 bases identical to TRBD2. Germline V gives CDR1 SGHRS, CDR2 YFSETQ. The CDR3 contains 16 residues. After removal of 4 bases from V and 0 bases from J, the junction contained 3 bases not matched to a gene. The CDR3 region has the DNA TGCGCCAGCAGCATTACTAGCGGGAGCTCCTACAATGAGCAGTTCTTC. Encoded protein: CASSITSGSSYNEQFF.

The chain uses TRBV11-2 and TRBJ1-5; D unclear. Germline V CDR1 and CDR2: SGHAT, FQNNGV. V lost 0 bases, J lost 7 bases, and 4 bases lay in between. This CDR3 is 12 amino acids long. CDR3 bases: TGTGCCAGCAGCTTAGAGGGGCAGCCCCAGCATTTT. It codes for CASSLEGQPQHF.

J is TRBJ2-7 and V is TRBV6-6; D may be TRBD1 (5 bases). The V end was cut by 2 bases, the J end by 3 bases, with 11 bases between. This CDR3 has 14 residues. Germline-derived CDR1 and CDR2 are MNHNY and SVGAGI (reference sequence). DNA for the CDR3: TGTGCCAGCAGTTACGGCCAGGGCGGCTACGAGCAGTACTTC. Translated: CASSYGQGGYEQYF.

This clone has a handful of counts. This chain joins TRBV27 and TRBJ2-7, with TRBD1 as a possible D gene (6 bases). CDR1 and CDR2 from the germline V gene are MNHEY and SMNVEV (reference sequence). The V and J ends lost 7 bases and 4 bases respectively, with 23 bases between them. CDR3 size: 16 residues. The CDR3 loop is CASTKGRGTQAYEQYF. CDR3 DNA sequence: TGTGCCAGCACGAAGGGTAGGGGGACGCAAGCTTACGAGCAGTACTTC.

This chain joins TRBV5-1 and TRBJ1-4, with D hard to call. Germline V gives CDR1 SGHRS, CDR2 YFSETQ. Trimming took 0 bases from V and 0 from J, leaving 3 bases between them. The CDR3 has 14 residues. The CDR3 bases are TGCGCCAGCAGCTTGGACGCAACTAATGAAAAACTGTTTTTT. It is translated as CASSLDATNEKLFF.

V is TRBV2 and J is TRBJ1-5, with 8 bases that match TRBD1. This CDR3 comprises 15 residues. The V gene's germline CDR1 is SNHLY and CDR2 FYNNEI. The J segment lost 2 bases and the V segment lost 6 bases, leaving 6 bases of the junction unmatched. The CDR3 DNA is TGTGCCAGCAGAGGACAGGGAGACGGCAATCAGCCCCAGCATTTT. Residues: CASRGQGDGNQPQHF.

The J gene is TRBJ1-5, the V gene TRBV7-8; the match to TRBD1 covers 7 bases. This CDR3 is 15 amino acids long. Germline V gene data show CDR1 as SGHVS and CDR2 as FQNEAQ. The V and J ends lost 6 bases and 0 bases, in that order; junction bases with no gene match: 5. CDR3 region: CASRADRSSNQPQHF. CDR3 sequence (DNA): TGTGCCAGCAGAGCGGACAGGAGTAGCAATCAGCCCCAGCATTTT.

The rearrangement joins TRBV5-1 to TRBJ2-7, with 8 bases lining up with TRBD1. Germline V gene sequence: CDR1 SGHRS, CDR2 YFSETQ. The V gene end was trimmed by 6 bases and the J gene end by 7 bases; junction bases not matched to a gene: 12. The CDR3 runs 14 residues. As DNA, the CDR3 is TGCGCCAGCACCATGCAGGGGGCGTCGGGGGAGCAGTACTTC. It is translated as CASTMQGASGEQYF.

The sample holds one count of this clone. The genes are TRBV10-3 and TRBJ1-6; D remains ambiguous. Trimming cost V 3 bases and J 9 bases, with 9 bases left between them. The CDR3 is made up of 13 amino acids. Germline assignment: CDR1 ENHRY and CDR2 SYGVKD. CDR3 residues: CAISDLGFSPLHF. CDR3 in DNA: TGTGCCATCAGTGATTTAGGGTTTTCACCCCTCCACTTT.